The present T cell receptor (beta chain) was sequenced within a study of T cell responses to AZD1222 COVID-19 vaccine. Overall study findings and caveats: Donors skewed white British and female; clonal diversity was possibly underestimated.

Measured with immunoSEQ multiplex PCR; TCRdb has only the in-frame clones, and not every one. Here the sample spans roughly 76,000 clones, roughly 84% being singletons. Notes on this clone: What it binds is not known.

Per the germline V gene, CDR1 is SGHKS and CDR2 is YYEKEE (reference sequence). CDR3 length equals 16 residues. The V gene lost 0 bases and the J gene lost 2 bases, with 12 bases spanning the gap. The specimen was peripheral blood, collected on day 0 of AZD1222 vaccination. The clonotype was recovered from an adult in good health. The chain couples TRBV5-5 to TRBJ1-5; D is unclear. The CDR3 loop reads CASSLAVGLGNQPQHF. The CDR3 DNA follows: TGTGCCAGCAGCTTGGCCGTGGGTTTGGGCAATCAGCCCCAGCATTTT.